This T cell receptor (beta chain) was found in a study of CD8+ T cells in alopecia areata. As for the study in general: Tofacitinib treatment spanned 6 to 18 months, with 6 months off drug afterward.

The treatment denotes: oral pan-JAK inhibitor, 5-10 mg twice daily. Peripheral blood and lesional scalp punch biopsies came from alopecia areata patients. Sequencing templates came from extracted RNA that was reverse transcribed into cDNA. The method was immunoSEQ multiplex PCR; TCRdb's version includes in-frame clones alone and lacks a portion of them. The sample includes hundreds of thousands of clones, over 45% of them seen just once. As for this clone: The antigen is not known.

Germline lookup yields CDR1 SGHRS and CDR2 YFSETQ. J was trimmed by 0 bases and V by 4 bases; bases with no gene match: 7. The CDR3 is 17 amino acids. Broader study findings: Tissue-resident alphabeta T cells belonging to normal skin likewise get sequenced within scalp specimens. Just one nonresponder means the tie between baseline CD8+ expansion and response stays uncertain.

This sequence originates from a human donor with alopecia areata. The chain is built from TRBV5-1 and TRBJ2-6; 7 bases are a match to TRBD1. Sample: CD4+ T cells sorted from blood, taken at week 24, from a patient treated with tofacitinib. DNA of the CDR3: TGCGCCAGCAGCACCCAGGGACAGACCTCTGGGGCCAACGTCCTGACTTTC. Its protein is CASSTQGQTSGANVLTF.